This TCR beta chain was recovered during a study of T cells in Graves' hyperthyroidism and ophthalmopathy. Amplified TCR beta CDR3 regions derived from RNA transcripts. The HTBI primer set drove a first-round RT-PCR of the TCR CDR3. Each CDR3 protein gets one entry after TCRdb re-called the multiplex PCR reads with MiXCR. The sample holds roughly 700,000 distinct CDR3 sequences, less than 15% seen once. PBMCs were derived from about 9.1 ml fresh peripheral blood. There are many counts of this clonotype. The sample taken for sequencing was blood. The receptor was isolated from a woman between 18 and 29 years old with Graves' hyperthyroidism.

CDR3 region: CASSLSLAPDTQYF. As DNA, the CDR3 is TGTGCCAGCAGCTTAAGCCTAGCTCCAGATACGCAGTATTTT. This chain links TRBV13 with TRBJ2-3; tentative D call: TRBD2 (5 bases). CDR1 PRHDT and CDR2 FYEKMQ come from the germline V gene (reference sequence). V lost 2 bases, J lost 4 bases, and 10 bases lay in between. The CDR3 covers 14 residues.